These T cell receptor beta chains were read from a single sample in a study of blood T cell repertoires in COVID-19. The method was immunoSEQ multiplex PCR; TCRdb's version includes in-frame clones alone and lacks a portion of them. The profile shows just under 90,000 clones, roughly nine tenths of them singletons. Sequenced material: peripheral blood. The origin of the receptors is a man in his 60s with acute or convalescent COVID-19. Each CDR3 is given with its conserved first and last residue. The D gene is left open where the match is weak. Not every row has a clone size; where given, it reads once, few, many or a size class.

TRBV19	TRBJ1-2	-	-	CASSLNGGALIYGYTF	TGTGCCAGTAGCCTCAATGGGGGGGCGCTAATCTATGGCTACACCTTC
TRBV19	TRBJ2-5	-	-	CASSIGAEETQYF	TGTGCCAGTAGTATAGGGGCAGAAGAGACCCAGTACTTC
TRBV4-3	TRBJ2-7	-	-	CASSQYQGGEQYF	TGCGCCAGCAGCCAATATCAGGGGGGTGAGCAGTACTTC
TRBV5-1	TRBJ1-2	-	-	CASSLDGNYGYTF	TGCGCCAGCAGCTTGGACGGGAACTATGGCTACACCTTC
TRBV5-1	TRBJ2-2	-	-	CASSLTAGNTGELFF	TGCGCCAGCAGCTTGACAGCGGGCAACACCGGGGAGCTGTTTTTT
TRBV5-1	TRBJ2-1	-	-	CASSLSGGSEQFF	TGCGCCAGCAGCCTCTCGGGCGGGTCTGAGCAGTTCTTC
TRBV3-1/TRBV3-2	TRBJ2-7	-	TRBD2	CASSQQTEGGPSKHEQYF	TGTGCCAGCAGCCAACAAACTGAGGGAGGGCCCTCTAAACACGAGCAGTACTTC
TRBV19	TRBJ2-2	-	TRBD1	CASSIQGASTGELFF	TGTGCCAGTAGTATACAGGGGGCAAGTACCGGGGAGCTGTTTTTT
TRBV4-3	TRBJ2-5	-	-	CASSQGLSGGETQYF	TGCGCCAGCAGCCAAGGTCTCTCAGGGGGGGAGACCCAGTACTTC
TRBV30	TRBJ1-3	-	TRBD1	CAWGQGAGNTIYF	TGTGCCTGGGGACAGGGGGCTGGAAACACCATATATTTT
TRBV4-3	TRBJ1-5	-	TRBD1	CASSQEPPDRGWNQPQHF	TGCGCCAGCAGCCAAGAGCCGCCAGACAGGGGTTGGAATCAGCCCCAGCATTTT
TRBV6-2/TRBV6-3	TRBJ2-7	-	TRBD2	CASSYIGGRAIEQYF	TGTGCCAGCAGTTATATCGGCGGGAGAGCGATCGAGCAGTACTTC
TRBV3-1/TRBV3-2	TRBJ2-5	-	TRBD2	CASSQGTSPETQYF	TGTGCCAGCAGCCAAGGGACTAGCCCAGAGACCCAGTACTTC
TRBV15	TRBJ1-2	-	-	CATSRTDGQNEGYTF	TGTGCCACCAGCAGAACCGACGGACAGAACGAGGGCTACACCTTC
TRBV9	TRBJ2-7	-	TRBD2	CASSVAGGSHEQYF	TGTGCCAGCAGCGTAGCGGGAGGGTCCCACGAGCAGTACTTC
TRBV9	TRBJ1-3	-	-	CASSVEGINTIYF	TGTGCCAGCAGCGTTGAGGGTATAAACACCATATATTTT
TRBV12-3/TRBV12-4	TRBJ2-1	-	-	CASSPQGGEQFF	TGTGCCAGCAGTCCCCAGGGTGGGGAGCAGTTCTTC
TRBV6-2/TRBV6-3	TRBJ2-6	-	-	CASSPGHASSGANVLTF	TGTGCCAGCAGCCCGGGACACGCGAGCTCTGGGGCCAACGTCCTGACTTTC
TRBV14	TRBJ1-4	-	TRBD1	CASSQLGPGTGKNEKLFF	TGTGCCAGCAGCCAACTCGGTCCCGGGACAGGGAAGAATGAAAAACTGTTTTTT
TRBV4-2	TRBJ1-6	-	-	CASSQDNRGTPPLHF	TGTGCCAGCAGCCAGGATAATAGGGGTACGCCACCCCTCCACTTT
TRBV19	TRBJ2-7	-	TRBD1	CASSGQGVGEQYF	TGTGCCAGTAGCGGACAGGGAGTCGGCGAGCAGTACTTC
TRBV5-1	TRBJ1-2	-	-	CASQQGSNYGYTF	TGCGCCAGTCAACAGGGCTCTAACTATGGCTACACCTTC
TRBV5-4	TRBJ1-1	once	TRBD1	CASSPPGTGSVNEAFF	TGTGCCAGCAGCCCCCCCGGGACAGGGTCGGTAAATGAAGCTTTCTTT
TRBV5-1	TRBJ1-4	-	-	CASSLDGGGEKLFF	TGCGCCAGCAGCTTGGATGGAGGCGGTGAAAAACTGTTTTTT
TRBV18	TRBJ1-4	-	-	CASSSLQGGFGEKLFF	TGTGCCAGCTCATCATTACAGGGTGGGTTCGGTGAAAAACTGTTTTTT
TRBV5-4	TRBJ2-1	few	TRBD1	CASSPGTGTDEQFF	TGTGCCAGCAGCCCCGGGACAGGGACGGATGAGCAGTTCTTC
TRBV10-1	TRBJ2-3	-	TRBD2	CASRKRLAGEADTQYF	TGCGCCAGCCGTAAAAGACTAGCGGGAGAGGCAGATACGCAGTATTTT
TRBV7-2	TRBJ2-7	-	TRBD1	CASSTGQTYEQYF	TGTGCCAGCAGCACGGGACAGACCTACGAGCAGTACTTC
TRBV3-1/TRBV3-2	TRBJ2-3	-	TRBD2	CASSQDPAGGTDTQYF	TGTGCCAGCAGCCAAGATCCCGCGGGAGGGACAGATACGCAGTATTTT
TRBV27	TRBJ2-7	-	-	CASSPQGGVLRSYEQYF	TGTGCCAGCAGTCCACAGGGGGGGGTTTTGAGGTCCTACGAGCAGTACTTC
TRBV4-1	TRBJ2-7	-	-	CASSQNTGLHEQYF	TGCGCCAGCAGCCAAAATACAGGGCTCCACGAGCAGTACTTC
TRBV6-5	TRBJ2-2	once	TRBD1	CASRWTGGTGELFF	TGTGCCAGCAGATGGACAGGGGGTACCGGGGAGCTGTTTTTT
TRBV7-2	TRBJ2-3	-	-	CASSSHRASTDTQYF	TGTGCCAGCAGCTCCCACAGGGCTTCCACAGATACGCAGTATTTT
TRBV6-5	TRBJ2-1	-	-	CASRSDPLAGEQFF	TGTGCCAGCAGGTCAGACCCCTTGGCAGGCGAGCAGTTCTTC
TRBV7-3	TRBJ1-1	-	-	CASSLGQENTEAFF	TGTGCCAGCAGCTTAGGGCAGGAGAACACTGAAGCTTTCTTT
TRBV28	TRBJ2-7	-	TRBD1	CASRNAGTGVEQYF	TGTGCCAGCAGGAATGCCGGGACAGGGGTCGAGCAGTACTTC
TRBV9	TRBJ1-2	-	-	CASSVGQGYGYTF	TGTGCCAGCAGCGTAGGCCAGGGCTATGGCTACACCTTC
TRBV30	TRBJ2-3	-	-	CAWSDPWLGETDTQYF	TGTGCCTGGAGTGACCCGTGGCTAGGTGAAACAGATACGCAGTATTTT
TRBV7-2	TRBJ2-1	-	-	CASSLEGGPYNEQFF	TGTGCCAGCAGCTTGGAGGGGGGGCCCTACAATGAGCAGTTCTTC
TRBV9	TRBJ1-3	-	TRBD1	CASSRGQPGNTIYF	TGTGCCAGCAGCCGGGGACAGCCTGGAAACACCATATATTTT
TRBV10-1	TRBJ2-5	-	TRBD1	CASSSSDRDERETQYF	TGCGCCAGCAGTTCCTCGGACAGGGATGAGCGGGAGACCCAGTACTTC
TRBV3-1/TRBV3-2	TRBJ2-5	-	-	CASSQELAETQYF	TGTGCCAGCAGCCAAGAACTAGCAGAGACCCAGTACTTC
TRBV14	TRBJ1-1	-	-	CASSRREGRDTEAFF	TGTGCCAGCAGTCGGCGGGAAGGGAGGGACACTGAAGCTTTCTTT
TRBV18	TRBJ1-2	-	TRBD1	CASSPQQLGQAIYGYTF	TGTGCCAGCTCACCACAACAGTTGGGACAGGCGATCTATGGCTACACCTTC
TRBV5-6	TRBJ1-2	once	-	CASSQDTNYGYTF	TGTGCCAGCAGCCAAGACACGAACTATGGCTACACCTTC
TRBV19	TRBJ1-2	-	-	CATKGRDTINYGYTF	TGTGCCACTAAGGGGCGAGACACGATTAACTATGGCTACACCTTC
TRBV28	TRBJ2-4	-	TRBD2	CASSFGTSGAKNIQYF	TGTGCCAGCAGTTTTGGGACTAGCGGTGCCAAAAACATTCAGTACTTC
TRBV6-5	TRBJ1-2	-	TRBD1	CASRGDRYYGYTF	TGTGCCAGCAGGGGGGACAGGTACTATGGCTACACCTTC